This record covers a single T cell receptor (beta chain). Trimming removed 0 bases at V and 2 bases at J, with 8 bases between. This CDR3 has 15 amino acids. Germline-derived CDR1 and CDR2 are SEHNR and FQNEAQ (reference sequence). TCRdb used MiXCR to reprocess the RT-PCR reads, holding one entry per CDR3 protein. The data contain about 700,000 distinct CDR3 sequences, 14% of them seen just once; the ten biggest clones take up 3.6%. The TCR was taken from a female donor in good health, serving as a healthy control. The sample comprised memory CD4+ T cells from blood. The chain couples TRBV7-9 to TRBJ2-4; no firm D call. CDR3 coding DNA: TGTGCCAGCAGCTTAGCTGGAGACCCCAAAAACATTCAGTACTTC. The encoded protein is CASSLAGDPKNIQYF.